This passage covers 6 T cell receptor beta chains from one sample sequenced in a study of post-analysis software for immune sequencing data. Findings and caveats of the study: Four to six TRBV segments were more frequent in patients than controls; TRBV5-6, TRBV5-1 and TRBV20-1 belonged to this group.

These receptors lack a known antigen. Prepared TCR beta cDNA libraries contained unique molecular identifiers. TCRdb ran MiXCR on the PCR reads and lists one entry per CDR3 protein. Here the sample spans 400,000 to 500,000 distinct CDR3 sequences, 39% being singletons. The sequencing sample was made of blood. All receptors derive from a girl under 10 years old with multiple sclerosis.

V gene TRBV19 combines with J gene TRBJ1-2; D is ambiguous. Germline V gene lookup returns CDR1 LNHDA and CDR2 SQIVND (reference sequence). V was cut by 5 bases and J by 12 bases, with 16 bases left in between. This CDR3 has 12 residues. This CDR3 reads CASSHLRPGHTF. The DNA for the CDR3 is TGTGCCAGTAGTCATTTGAGGCCTGGACACACCTTC.

The V call is TRBV4-3, the J call TRBJ2-7; D ambiguous. The V and J ends lost 3 bases and 4 bases respectively, with 19 bases between them. Germline V CDR1 and CDR2: LGHNA, YSLEER. This CDR3 is built from 16 residues. The CDR3 region has the DNA TGCGCCAGCAGCCATGAAGTCACCCTGATTTCATACGAGCAGTACTTC. Amino acid sequence: CASSHEVTLISYEQYF.

J is TRBJ2-3 and V is TRBV29-1; 9 bases are shared with TRBD2. With V trimmed by 7 bases and J by 10 bases, 12 bases remained unmatched. This CDR3 has 13 residues. Germline V gives CDR1 SQVTM, CDR2 ANQGSEA. The CDR3 DNA sequence: TGCAGCGGAGGCGGGGGGGCCCGTGAACCGCAGTATTTT. This translates into CSGGGGAREPQYF.

The gene calls are TRBV15 and TRBJ2-5, with D tentatively TRBD2 (6 bases). From germline, CDR1 is LNHNV and CDR2 YYDKDF (reference sequence). V shed 2 bases and J shed 5 bases, with 12 bases lying between them. This CDR3 contains 14 residues. This CDR3 is CATSRSTGEETQYF. For the CDR3, the DNA is TGTGCCACCAGCAGATCCACGGGGGAGGAGACCCAGTACTTC.

This clonotype was seen more than once but under ten times. The genes are TRBV9 and TRBJ2-3; 8 bases map to TRBD2. With V trimmed by 0 bases and J by 6 bases, 9 bases remained unmatched. The germline V gene has CDR1 SGDLS and CDR2 YYNGEE. CDR3 length equals 16 residues. CDR3 DNA: TGTGCCAGCAGCGTAGTTGGGCTAGCGGGTTCCGATACGCAGTATTTT. As protein: CASSVVGLAGSDTQYF.

The chain is built from TRBV7-8 and TRBJ1-5; 7 bases fit TRBD1. This CDR3 has 18 residues. The germline CDR1 and CDR2 sequences are SGHVS and FQNEAQ. V gave up 2 bases and J gave up 0 bases; unmatched junction bases: 10. The CDR3, as DNA: TGTGCCAGCAGCTTACGATGGGACAGTGTGGCTAGCAATCAGCCCCAGCATTTT. As protein: CASSLRWDSVASNQPQHF. The whole variable domain, remainder taken from reference TRBV7-8 and TRBJ1-5, is GAGVSQSPRYKVAKRGQDVALRCDPISGHVSLFWYQQALGQGPEFLTYFQNEAQLDKSGLPSDRFFAERPEGSVSTLKIQRTQQEDSAVYLCASSLRWDSVASNQPQHFGDGTRLSIL.